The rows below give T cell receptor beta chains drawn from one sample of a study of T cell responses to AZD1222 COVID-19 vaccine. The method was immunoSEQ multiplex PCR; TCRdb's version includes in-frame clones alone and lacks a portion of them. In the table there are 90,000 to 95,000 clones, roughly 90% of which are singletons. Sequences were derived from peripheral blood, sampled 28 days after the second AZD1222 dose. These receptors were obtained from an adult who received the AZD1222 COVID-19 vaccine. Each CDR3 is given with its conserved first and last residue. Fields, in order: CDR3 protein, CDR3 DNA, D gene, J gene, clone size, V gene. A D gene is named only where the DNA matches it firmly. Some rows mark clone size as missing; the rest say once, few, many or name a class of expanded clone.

CDR3: CASSGTHLRGTQYF
DNA: TGTGCCAGCTCCGGGACTCATTTAAGAGGGACCCAGTACTTC
D: -
J: TRBJ2-5
size: -
V: TRBV27

CDR3: CASSQSLRESENIQYF
DNA: TGCGCCAGCAGTCAATCGCTGAGGGAATCGGAAAACATTCAGTACTTC
D: -
J: TRBJ2-4
size: -
V: TRBV23-1

CDR3: CASSQDLGQEAQPQHF
DNA: TGTGCCAGCAGCCAAGATCTGGGACAGGAGGCTCAGCCCCAGCATTTT
D: TRBD1
J: TRBJ1-5
size: -
V: TRBV4-2

CDR3: CASGDRVEKLFF
DNA: TGTGCCAGCGGGGACAGGGTTGAAAAACTGTTTTTT
D: TRBD1
J: TRBJ1-4
size: -
V: TRBV28

CDR3: CASSFSGGSTDTQYF
DNA: TGTGCCAGCAGCTTTAGCGGGGGGAGCACAGATACGCAGTATTTT
D: TRBD2
J: TRBJ2-3
size: few
V: TRBV13

CDR3: CASSLMGYHEQYF
DNA: TGTGCCAGCAGCTTGATGGGGTATCACGAGCAGTACTTC
D: -
J: TRBJ2-7
size: -
V: TRBV11-3

CDR3: CASSPDRGSEKLFF
DNA: TGTGCCAGCAGTCCGGACAGGGGCTCCGAAAAACTGTTTTTT
D: TRBD1
J: TRBJ1-4
size: -
V: TRBV6-5

CDR3: CASSEGGHTDTQYF
DNA: TGTGCCAGCAGTGAGGGGGGCCACACAGATACGCAGTATTTT
D: -
J: TRBJ2-3
size: -
V: TRBV6-4

CDR3: CASRWVGGGTEAFF
DNA: TGTGCCAGCAGGTGGGTAGGGGGAGGAACTGAAGCTTTCTTT
D: -
J: TRBJ1-1
size: -
V: TRBV28

CDR3: CASSPPGSHSNQPQHF
DNA: TGTGCCAGCAGCCCCCCCGGCAGTCATAGCAATCAGCCCCAGCATTTT
D: -
J: TRBJ1-5
size: -
V: TRBV7-9

CDR3: CASGGQGAYEQYF
DNA: TGTGCTAGTGGAGGACAGGGGGCCTACGAGCAGTACTTC
D: TRBD1
J: TRBJ2-7
size: -
V: TRBV12-5

CDR3: CASSLRGGGEKLFF
DNA: TGTGCCAGCAGCTTACGAGGGGGAGGTGAAAAACTGTTTTTT
D: -
J: TRBJ1-4
size: -
V: TRBV7-6

CDR3: CAGSPGPLYGYTF
DNA: TGTGCCGGCAGCCCGGGACCGCTATATGGCTACACCTTC
D: -
J: TRBJ1-2
size: -
V: TRBV6-5

CDR3: CASSSRTGGHEKLFF
DNA: TGTGCCAGCAGCTCCCGGACAGGCGGGCATGAAAAACTGTTTTTT
D: TRBD1
J: TRBJ1-4
size: -
V: TRBV11-2

CDR3: CASSWTSSTNEQFF
DNA: TGTGCCAGCAGCTGGACTAGCTCGACGAATGAGCAGTTCTTC
D: TRBD2
J: TRBJ2-1
size: -
V: TRBV11-2

CDR3: CASSPRTSGGGLNEQFF
DNA: TGTGCCAGCAGCCCAAGGACTAGCGGGGGGGGACTCAATGAGCAGTTCTTC
D: TRBD2
J: TRBJ2-1
size: -
V: TRBV4-2

CDR3: CASTFQTTGDTQYF
DNA: TGCGCCAGCACCTTCCAAACCACCGGTGATACGCAGTATTTT
D: -
J: TRBJ2-3
size: -
V: TRBV5-1

CDR3: CASAPGTAPYEQYF
DNA: TGTGCCAGCGCTCCCGGGACAGCACCATACGAGCAGTACTTC
D: TRBD1
J: TRBJ2-7
size: -
V: TRBV2

CDR3: CASSPDRAYSNQPQHF
DNA: TGTGCCAGTAGTCCTGACAGGGCCTATAGCAATCAGCCCCAGCATTTT
D: TRBD1
J: TRBJ1-5
size: -
V: TRBV19

CDR3: CSVTRTGRSYEQYF
DNA: TGCAGCGTTACGCGGACAGGACGCTCCTACGAGCAGTACTTC
D: TRBD1
J: TRBJ2-7
size: -
V: TRBV29-1

CDR3: CASSLSNMADSPLHF
DNA: TGTGCCAGCAGCTTGAGTAACATGGCTGATTCACCCCTCCACTTT
D: -
J: TRBJ1-6
size: -
V: TRBV11-2

CDR3: CASSQDPERGESDTQYF
DNA: TGTGCCAGCAGCCAAGATCCGGAGCGGGGAGAGTCAGATACGCAGTATTTT
D: TRBD2
J: TRBJ2-3
size: once
V: TRBV4-2

CDR3: CASSPLGGRGTQYF
DNA: TGTGCCAGCAGCCCCCTAGGGGGGAGGGGGACCCAGTACTTC
D: -
J: TRBJ2-5
size: once
V: TRBV3-1/TRBV3-2

CDR3: CASSLYPGSGGYTF
DNA: TGTGCCAGCAGCTTATACCCCGGCTCGGGAGGCTACACCTTC
D: -
J: TRBJ1-2
size: -
V: TRBV7-2

CDR3: CASSDDNYGYTF
DNA: TGTGCCAGCAGCGACGACAACTATGGCTACACCTTC
D: -
J: TRBJ1-2
size: -
V: TRBV7-8

CDR3: CASSQDPHGLSTDTQYF
DNA: TGCGCCAGCAGCCAAGATCCCCACGGACTGTCCACAGATACGCAGTATTTT
D: -
J: TRBJ2-3
size: few
V: TRBV4-1

CDR3: CASSTEAGSSYSPLHF
DNA: TGTGCCAGTAGTACAGAAGCGGGGTCCTCCTATTCACCCCTCCACTTT
D: -
J: TRBJ1-6
size: -
V: TRBV19

CDR3: CASSPWTGLMNTEAFF
DNA: TGTGCCAGCAGCCCTTGGACAGGCCTCATGAACACTGAAGCTTTCTTT
D: TRBD1
J: TRBJ1-1
size: -
V: TRBV5-5

CDR3: CASHVSPGNTIYF
DNA: TGTGCCAGCCACGTATCACCTGGAAACACCATATATTTT
D: -
J: TRBJ1-3
size: -
V: TRBV2

CDR3: CASSGVGTEAFF
DNA: TGTGCCAGCAGCGGGGTGGGCACTGAAGCTTTCTTT
D: -
J: TRBJ1-1
size: once
V: TRBV6-5

CDR3: CASSDRVGGGTDTQYF
DNA: TGTGCCAGCAGTGACCGCGTTGGCGGGGGCACAGATACGCAGTATTTT
D: -
J: TRBJ2-3
size: -
V: TRBV6-4

CDR3: CASSPPGTGMETQYF
DNA: TGCGCCAGCAGCCCCCCCGGGACAGGGATGGAGACCCAGTACTTC
D: TRBD1
J: TRBJ2-5
size: many
V: TRBV4-1

CDR3: CASSGGTRWEETQYF
DNA: TGTGCCAGCAGTGGAGGGACTAGGTGGGAAGAGACCCAGTACTTC
D: TRBD2
J: TRBJ2-5
size: -
V: TRBV28

CDR3: CASRFTTGTNYGYTF
DNA: TGCGCCAGCAGGTTTACTACAGGGACGAACTATGGCTACACCTTC
D: -
J: TRBJ1-2
size: -
V: TRBV5-1

CDR3: CASSLGTGGNNEQFF
DNA: TGTGCCAGCAGCTTGGGGACAGGGGGCAACAATGAGCAGTTCTTC
D: TRBD1
J: TRBJ2-1
size: -
V: TRBV13

CDR3: CASNGAGEGEQFF
DNA: TGTGCCAGCAATGGAGCGGGTGAGGGTGAGCAGTTCTTC
D: -
J: TRBJ2-1
size: -
V: TRBV7-8